This T cell receptor (beta chain) was sequenced for a study of blood T cell repertoires in COVID-19. As for the study in general: Samples taken during acute and convalescent COVID-19 were collected in the United States, Italy and Spain. From T cells, B-cell-depleted T cells, or PBMCs came the material, which was cDNA or gDNA.

This table comes from immunoSEQ multiplex PCR, and its TCRdb copy is limited to in-frame clones, with some not included. This table has 200,000 to 250,000 clones, approximately 80% appearing once. This CDR3 contains 19 residues. Trimming took 1 base from V and 5 from J; bases not matched to a gene: 18. Germline CDR1 is LGHNA and CDR2 is YNFKEQ. What was sequenced was peripheral blood. The origin of this receptor is a woman aged 80 or older with acute or convalescent COVID-19. The chain joins TRBV4-2 to TRBJ1-2; TRBD1 matches at 8 bases. The CDR3 DNA reads TGTGCCAGCAGCCAAGTGCCCTTAGCAGGGGGCTTGGGGGGATATGGCTACACCTTC. Translation: CASSQVPLAGGLGGYGYTF.